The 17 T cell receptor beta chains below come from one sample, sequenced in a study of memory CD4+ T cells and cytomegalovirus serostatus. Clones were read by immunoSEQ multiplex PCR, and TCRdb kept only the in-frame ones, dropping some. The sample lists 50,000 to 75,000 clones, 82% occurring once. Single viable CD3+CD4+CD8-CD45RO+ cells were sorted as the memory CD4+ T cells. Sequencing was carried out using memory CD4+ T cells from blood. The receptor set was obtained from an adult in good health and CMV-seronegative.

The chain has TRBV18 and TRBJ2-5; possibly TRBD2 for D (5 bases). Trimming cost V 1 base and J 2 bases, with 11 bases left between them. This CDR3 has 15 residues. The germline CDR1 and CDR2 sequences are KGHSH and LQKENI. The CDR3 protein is CASSPRRAEQETQYF. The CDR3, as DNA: TGTGCCAGCTCACCACGGCGGGCAGAGCAAGAGACCCAGTACTTC.

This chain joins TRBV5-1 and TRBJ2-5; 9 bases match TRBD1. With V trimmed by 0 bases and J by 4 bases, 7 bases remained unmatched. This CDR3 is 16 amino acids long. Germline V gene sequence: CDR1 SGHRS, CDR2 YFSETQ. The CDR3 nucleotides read TGCGCCAGCAGCTTGGGCGACAGGGGGATACGAGAGACCCAGTACTTC. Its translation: CASSLGDRGIRETQYF.

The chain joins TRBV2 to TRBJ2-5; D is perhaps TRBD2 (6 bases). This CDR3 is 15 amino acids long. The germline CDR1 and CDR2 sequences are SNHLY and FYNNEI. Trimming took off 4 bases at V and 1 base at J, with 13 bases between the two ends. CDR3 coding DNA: TGTGCCAGCAGTGTCCGGCGGGGAGGCCAAGAGACCCAGTACTTC. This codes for CASSVRRGGQETQYF.

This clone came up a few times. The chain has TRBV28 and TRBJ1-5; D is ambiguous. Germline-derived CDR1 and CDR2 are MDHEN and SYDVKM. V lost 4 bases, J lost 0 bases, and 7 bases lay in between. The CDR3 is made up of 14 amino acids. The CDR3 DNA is TGTGCCAGCAGTTCAGTATTTAGCAATCAGCCCCAGCATTTT. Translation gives CASSSVFSNQPQHF.

CDR3 in amino acids: CASSSQDRGSYEQYF. The CDR3 DNA follows: TGTGCCAGCAGTTCCCAGGACAGAGGTTCCTACGAGCAGTACTTC. V usage is TRBV28 and J usage is TRBJ2-7; maybe TRBD1 (6 bases). This CDR3 has 15 residues. Trimming pared 4 bases from V and 1 base from J, leaving 14 bases between. Per germline, CDR1 MDHEN and CDR2 SYDVKM.

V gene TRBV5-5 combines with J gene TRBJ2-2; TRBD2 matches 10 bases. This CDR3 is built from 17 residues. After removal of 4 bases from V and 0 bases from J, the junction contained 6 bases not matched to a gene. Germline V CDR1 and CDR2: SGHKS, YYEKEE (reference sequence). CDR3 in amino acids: CASSPLGLAANTGELFF. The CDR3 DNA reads TGTGCCAGCAGCCCCTTAGGACTAGCGGCGAACACCGGGGAGCTGTTTTTT.

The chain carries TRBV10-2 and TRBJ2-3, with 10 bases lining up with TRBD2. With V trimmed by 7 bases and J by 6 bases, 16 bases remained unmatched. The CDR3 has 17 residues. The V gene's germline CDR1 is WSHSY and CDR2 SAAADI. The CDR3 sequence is CASTPSASGSKWDTQYF. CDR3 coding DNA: TGCGCCAGCACCCCCTCGGCTAGCGGGAGTAAATGGGATACGCAGTATTTT.

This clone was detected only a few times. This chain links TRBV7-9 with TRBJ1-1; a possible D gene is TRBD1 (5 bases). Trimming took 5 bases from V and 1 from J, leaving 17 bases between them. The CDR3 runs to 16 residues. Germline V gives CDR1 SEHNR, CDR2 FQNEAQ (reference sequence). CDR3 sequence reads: CASSPETRGSNTEAFF. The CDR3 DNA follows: TGTGCCAGCAGCCCAGAGACGCGGGGCTCGAACACTGAAGCTTTCTTT.

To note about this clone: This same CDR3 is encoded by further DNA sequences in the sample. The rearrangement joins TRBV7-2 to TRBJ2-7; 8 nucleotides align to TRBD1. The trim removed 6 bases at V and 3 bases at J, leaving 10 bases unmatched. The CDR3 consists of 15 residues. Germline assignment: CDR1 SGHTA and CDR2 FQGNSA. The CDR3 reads CASSLTGGSGYEQYF. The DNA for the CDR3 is TGTGCCAGCAGTTTAACAGGGGGATCAGGCTACGAGCAGTACTTC. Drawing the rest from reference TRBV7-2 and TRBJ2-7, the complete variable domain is GAGVSQSPSNKVTEKGKDVELRCDPISGHTALYWYRQSLGQGLEFLIYFQGNSAPDKSGLPSDRFSAERTGGSVSTLTIQRTQQEDSAVYLCASSLTGGSGYEQYFGPGTRLTVT.

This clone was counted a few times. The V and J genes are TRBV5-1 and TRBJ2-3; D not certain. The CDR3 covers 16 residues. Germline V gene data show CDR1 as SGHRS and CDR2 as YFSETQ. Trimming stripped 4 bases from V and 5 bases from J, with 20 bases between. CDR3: CASSRSQTPGRDTQYF. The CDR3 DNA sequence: TGCGCCAGCAGCCGCTCCCAAACGCCCGGGCGAGATACGCAGTATTTT.

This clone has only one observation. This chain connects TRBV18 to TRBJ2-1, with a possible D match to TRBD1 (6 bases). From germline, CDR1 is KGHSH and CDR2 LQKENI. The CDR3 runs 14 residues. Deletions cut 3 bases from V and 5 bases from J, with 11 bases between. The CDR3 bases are TGTGCCAGCTCACCGACGACAGGAAACAATGAGCAGTTCTTC. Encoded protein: CASSPTTGNNEQFF.

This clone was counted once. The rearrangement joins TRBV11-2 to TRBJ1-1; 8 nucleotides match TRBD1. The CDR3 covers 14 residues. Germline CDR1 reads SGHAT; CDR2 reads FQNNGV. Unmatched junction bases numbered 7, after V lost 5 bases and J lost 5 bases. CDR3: CASSQQGAGTEAFF. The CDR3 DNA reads TGTGCCAGCAGCCAGCAGGGGGCGGGTACTGAAGCTTTCTTT.

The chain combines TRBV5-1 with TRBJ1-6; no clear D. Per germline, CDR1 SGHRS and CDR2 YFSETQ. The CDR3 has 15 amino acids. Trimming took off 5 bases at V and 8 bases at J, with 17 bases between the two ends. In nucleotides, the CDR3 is TGCGCCAGCAGTAGTAGTGTGGGCCTGGATTCACCCCTCCACTTT. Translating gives CASSSSVGLDSPLHF. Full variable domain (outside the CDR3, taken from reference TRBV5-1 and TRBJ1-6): KAGVTQTPRYLIKTRGQQVTLSCSPISGHRSVSWYQQTPGQGLQFLFEYFSETQRNKGNFPGRFSGRQFSNSRSEMNVSTLELGDSALYLCASSSSVGLDSPLHFGNGTRLTVT.

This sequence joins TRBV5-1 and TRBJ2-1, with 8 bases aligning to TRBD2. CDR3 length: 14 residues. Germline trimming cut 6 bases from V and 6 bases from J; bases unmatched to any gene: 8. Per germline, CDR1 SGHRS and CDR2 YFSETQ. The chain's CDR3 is CASKTPGGLNEQFF. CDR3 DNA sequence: TGCGCCAGCAAGACGCCGGGAGGGCTCAATGAGCAGTTCTTC.

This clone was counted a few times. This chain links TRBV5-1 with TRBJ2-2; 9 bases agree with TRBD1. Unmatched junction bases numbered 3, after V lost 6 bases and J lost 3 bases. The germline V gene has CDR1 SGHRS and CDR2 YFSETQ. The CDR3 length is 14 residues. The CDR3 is CASTGQGDTGELFF. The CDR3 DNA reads TGCGCCAGCACGGGACAGGGTGACACCGGGGAGCTGTTTTTT.

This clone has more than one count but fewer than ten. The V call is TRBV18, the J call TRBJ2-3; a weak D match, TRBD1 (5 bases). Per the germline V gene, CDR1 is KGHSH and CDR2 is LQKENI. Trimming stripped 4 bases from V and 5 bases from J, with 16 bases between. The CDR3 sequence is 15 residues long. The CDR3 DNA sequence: TGTGCCAGCTCACGACAGCCTCACCTCCAAGATACGCAGTATTTT. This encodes CASSRQPHLQDTQYF.

The CDR3 spells CAISGDLNEQFF. CDR3 sequence (DNA): TGTGCCATCAGTGGGGACTTGAATGAGCAGTTCTTC. The V call is TRBV10-3, the J call TRBJ2-1, with D tentatively TRBD2 (6 bases). The germline V gene has CDR1 ENHRY and CDR2 SYGVKD. The CDR3 runs 12 residues. V lost 4 bases and J lost 7, with 8 bases in between.